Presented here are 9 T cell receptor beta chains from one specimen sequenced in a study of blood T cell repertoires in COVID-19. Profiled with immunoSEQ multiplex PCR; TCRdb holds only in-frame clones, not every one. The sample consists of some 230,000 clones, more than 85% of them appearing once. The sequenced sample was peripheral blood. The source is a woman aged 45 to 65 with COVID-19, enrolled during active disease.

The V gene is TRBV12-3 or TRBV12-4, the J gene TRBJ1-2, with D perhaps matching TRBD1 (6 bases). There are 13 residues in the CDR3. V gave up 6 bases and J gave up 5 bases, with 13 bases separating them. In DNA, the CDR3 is TGTGCCAGCAGAGCCACCCAGGGGTATGGCTACACCTTC. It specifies CASRATQGYGYTF.

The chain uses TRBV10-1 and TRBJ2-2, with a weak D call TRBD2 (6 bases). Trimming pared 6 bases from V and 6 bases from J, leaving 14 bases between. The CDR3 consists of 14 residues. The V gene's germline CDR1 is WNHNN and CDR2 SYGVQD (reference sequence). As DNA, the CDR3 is TGCGCCAGCAGCCGCGGCGGGGACGCCGGGGAGCTGTTTTTT. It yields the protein CASSRGGDAGELFF.

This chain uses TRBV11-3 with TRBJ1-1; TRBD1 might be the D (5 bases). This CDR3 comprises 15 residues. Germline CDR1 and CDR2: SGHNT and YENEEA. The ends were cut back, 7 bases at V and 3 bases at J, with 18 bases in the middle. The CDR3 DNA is TGTGCCAGCACCCTTAATAGGCAGGGCCACACTGAAGCTTTCTTT. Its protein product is CASTLNRQGHTEAFF.

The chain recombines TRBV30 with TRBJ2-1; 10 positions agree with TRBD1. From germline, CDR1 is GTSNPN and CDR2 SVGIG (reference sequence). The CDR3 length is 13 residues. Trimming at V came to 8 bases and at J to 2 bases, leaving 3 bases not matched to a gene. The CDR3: CAHDRGPYNEQFF. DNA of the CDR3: TGTGCCCACGACAGGGGGCCCTACAATGAGCAGTTCTTC.

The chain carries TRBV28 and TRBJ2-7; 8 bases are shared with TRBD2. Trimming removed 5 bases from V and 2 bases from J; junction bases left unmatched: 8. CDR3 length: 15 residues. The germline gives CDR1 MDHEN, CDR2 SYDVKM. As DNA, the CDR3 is TGTGCCAGCAGTCCCCCGGGTAGCGGGGCCTACGAGCAGTACTTC. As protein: CASSPPGSGAYEQYF.

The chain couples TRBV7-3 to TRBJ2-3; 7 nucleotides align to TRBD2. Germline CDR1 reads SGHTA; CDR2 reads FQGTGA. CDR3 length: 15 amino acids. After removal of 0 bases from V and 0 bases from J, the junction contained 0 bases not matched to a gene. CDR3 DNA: TGTGCCAGCAGCTTAACCGGGGGGAGCACAGATACGCAGTATTTT. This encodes CASSLTGGSTDTQYF.

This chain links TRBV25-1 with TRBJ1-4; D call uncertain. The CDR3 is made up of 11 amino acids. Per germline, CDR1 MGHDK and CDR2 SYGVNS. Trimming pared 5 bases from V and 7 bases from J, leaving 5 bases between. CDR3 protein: CASSLGEKLFF. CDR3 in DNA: TGTGCCAGCAGTCTAGGTGAAAAACTGTTTTTT.

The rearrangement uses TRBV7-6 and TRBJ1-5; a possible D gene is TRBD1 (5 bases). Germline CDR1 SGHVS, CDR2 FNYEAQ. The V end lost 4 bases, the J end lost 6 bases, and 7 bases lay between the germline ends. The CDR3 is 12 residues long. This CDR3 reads CASSSGGQPQHF. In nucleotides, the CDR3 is TGTGCCAGCAGCTCGGGGGGTCAGCCCCAGCATTTT.

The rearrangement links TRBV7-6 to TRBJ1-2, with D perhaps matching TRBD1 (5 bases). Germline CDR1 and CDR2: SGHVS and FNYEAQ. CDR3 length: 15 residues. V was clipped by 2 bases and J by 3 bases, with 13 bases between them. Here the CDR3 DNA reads TGTGCCAGCAGCTTACTTCCGGGGGGAGACTATGGCTACACCTTC. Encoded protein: CASSLLPGGDYGYTF.